This paragraph reports one T cell receptor (beta chain). Its specificity is unknown. This sample was taken from a study of T cell responses to AZD1222 COVID-19 vaccine. As for the study in general: Second doses that came at about 4 or about 12 weeks were put together.

Study results and limitations: Baseline seropositivity characterized only six AZD1222 recipients. The repertoires were collected only after the peak T cell response. Once two AZD1222 doses were given, Spike-specific TCR breadth and depth went up.

Trimming cost V 4 bases and J 4 bases, with 17 bases left between them. This CDR3 has 15 residues. CDR1 SGHNT and CDR2 YYREEE come from the germline V gene (reference sequence). Sequencing was performed with immunoSEQ multiplex PCR; in TCRdb, only in-frame clones are kept and a portion is missing. The data show about 140,000 clones, with approximately 92% seen just once and around 3% held by the top ten. The material was peripheral blood, obtained on day 0 of AZD1222 vaccination. V usage is TRBV5-4 and J usage is TRBJ1-2; tentatively, D is TRBD1 (6 bases). This TCR was recovered from an adult in good health. This CDR3 is CASSPEGGMSYGYTF. CDR3 DNA: TGTGCCAGCAGCCCGGAAGGGGGGATGAGCTATGGCTACACCTTC.